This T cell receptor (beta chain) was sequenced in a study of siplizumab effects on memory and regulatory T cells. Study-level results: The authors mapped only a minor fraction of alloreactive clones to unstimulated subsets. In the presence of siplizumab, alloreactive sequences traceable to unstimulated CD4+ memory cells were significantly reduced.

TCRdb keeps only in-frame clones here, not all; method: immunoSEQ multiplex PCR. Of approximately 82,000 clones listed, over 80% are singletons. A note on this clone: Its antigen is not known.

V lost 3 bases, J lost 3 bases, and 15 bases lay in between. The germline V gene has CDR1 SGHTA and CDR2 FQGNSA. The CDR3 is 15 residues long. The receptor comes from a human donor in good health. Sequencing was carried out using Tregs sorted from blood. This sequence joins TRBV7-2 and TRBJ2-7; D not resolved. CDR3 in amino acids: CASSFAAAAYYEQYF. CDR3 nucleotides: TGTGCCAGCAGCTTTGCGGCAGCTGCCTACTACGAGCAGTACTTC.